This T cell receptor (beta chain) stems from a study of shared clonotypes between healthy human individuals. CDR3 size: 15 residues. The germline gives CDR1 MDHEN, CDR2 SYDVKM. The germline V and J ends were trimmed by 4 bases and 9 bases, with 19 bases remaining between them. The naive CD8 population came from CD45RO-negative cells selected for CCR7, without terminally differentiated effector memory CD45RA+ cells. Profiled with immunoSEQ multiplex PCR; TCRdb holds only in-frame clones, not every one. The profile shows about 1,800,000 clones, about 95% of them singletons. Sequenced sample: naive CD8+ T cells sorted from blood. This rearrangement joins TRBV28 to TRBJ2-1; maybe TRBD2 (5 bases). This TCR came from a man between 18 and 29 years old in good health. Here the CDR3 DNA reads TGTGCCAGCAGTTCCGGACCTCTGCCGGGAACTGAGCAGTTCTTC. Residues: CASSSGPLPGTEQFF.